One sample yielded the 14 T cell receptor beta chains listed below, sequenced in a study of shared clonotypes between healthy human individuals. Some clones are missing from TCRdb's copy, which holds only in-frame ones; the method was immunoSEQ multiplex PCR. The sample consists of about 2,500,000 clones, more than 90% of them appearing once. Material: naive CD4+ T cells sorted from blood. Subset indicated: CD45RA+ positively selected. These TCRs come from a man aged 18 to 29 in good health.

V usage is TRBV4-1 and J usage is TRBJ1-6, with TRBD1 matching over 8 bases. J gave up 10 bases and V 0 bases, and 2 bases lay outside the gene matches. The CDR3 covers 14 residues. CDR1 is MGHRA and CDR2 is YSYEKL in the germline V gene. The CDR3 DNA is TGCGCCAGCAGCCAAGACAACAGGGGGTCACCCCTCCACTTT. Its translation is CASSQDNRGSPLHF.

V and J are TRBV30 and TRBJ2-6; D gene ambiguous. V was clipped by 1 base and J by 0 bases, with 19 bases between them. The CDR3 contains 19 residues. Germline V lookup: CDR1 GTSNPN, CDR2 SVGIG (reference sequence). CDR3 loop: CAWSAPGRVLPSGANVLTF. The DNA of the CDR3 is TGTGCCTGGAGTGCGCCCGGACGGGTACTGCCCTCTGGGGCCAACGTCCTGACTTTC.

The genes are TRBV10-3 and TRBJ2-2, with 8 positions matching TRBD1. Germline CDR1 ENHRY, CDR2 SYGVKD. V trimming: 8 bases; J trimming: 1 base; junction bases outside the gene matches: 6. CDR3 length equals 15 residues. CDR3 sequence: CAIAPGTGNTGELFF. The CDR3 region has the DNA TGTGCCATCGCCCCCGGGACAGGGAACACCGGGGAGCTGTTTTTT.

This chain joins TRBV11-2 and TRBJ2-5, with 8 bases identical to TRBD2. Germline V gene lookup returns CDR1 SGHAT and CDR2 FQNNGV. The CDR3 sequence is 17 residues long. V lost 6 bases, J lost 2 bases, and 14 bases stayed unmatched. The CDR3, as DNA: TGTGCCAGCAGGTCACCGACCGGCGGGGGGTATCAAGAGACCCAGTACTTC. It yields the protein CASRSPTGGGYQETQYF.

For this clone: Other DNA sequences in this specimen translate into the identical CDR3. V and J are TRBV11-2 and TRBJ2-5; 8 bases fit TRBD2. Per the germline V gene, CDR1 is SGHAT and CDR2 is FQNNGV. The length of the CDR3 is 13 residues. Trimming took 4 bases from V and 5 from J; bases not matched to a gene: 3. For the CDR3, the DNA is TGTGCCAGCAGCTCGGGACTAGGGGAGACCCAGTACTTC. Its translation is CASSSGLGETQYF.

CDR3 residues: CASSPKTGLAATEAFF. CDR3 nucleotides: TGTGCCAGCAGCCCGAAAACAGGACTCGCGGCCACTGAAGCTTTCTTT. The gene calls are TRBV9 and TRBJ1-1, with a weak D call TRBD1 (5 bases). The CDR3 extends over 16 amino acids. V lost 4 bases and J 4 bases, leaving 20 bases between the germline ends. CDR1 and CDR2 from the germline V gene are SGDLS and YYNGEE.

This rearrangement joins TRBV12-5 to TRBJ1-1, with 9 bases aligning to TRBD1. CDR3 length: 19 residues. Germline V gene data show CDR1 as LGHNT and CDR2 as FRNRAP. The ends lost 6 bases at V and 7 bases at J; junction bases unmatched: 24. The CDR3 loop reads CASGRTGEEGGIVIGEAFF. The DNA of the CDR3 is TGTGCTAGTGGCCGGACAGGGGAAGAAGGGGGCATAGTCATCGGTGAAGCTTTCTTT.

The chain carries TRBV7-2 and TRBJ2-2; D unresolved. Germline-derived CDR1 and CDR2 are SGHTA and FQGNSA. The V and J ends lost 0 bases and 6 bases respectively, with 5 bases between them. The CDR3 totals 13 residues. The CDR3 is CASSLATAGELFF. The CDR3 region has the DNA TGTGCCAGCAGCTTAGCGACGGCCGGGGAGCTGTTTTTT.

The V call is TRBV7-2, the J call TRBJ2-3, with D uncertain. The CDR3 runs to 17 residues. V was clipped by 4 bases and J by 0 bases, with 17 bases between them. Looked up from germline, CDR1 is SGHTA and CDR2 is FQGNSA. This chain's CDR3 is CASSSQYGVPSTDTQYF. CDR3 sequence (DNA): TGTGCCAGCAGCTCTCAGTATGGGGTCCCTAGCACAGATACGCAGTATTTT.

The V and J genes are TRBV30 and TRBJ2-1; TRBD2 is a possible D gene (6 bases). Trimming took 7 bases from V and 0 from J, leaving 13 bases between them. The CDR3 consists of 14 residues. Germline CDR1 GTSNPN, CDR2 SVGIG (reference sequence). The CDR3 loop reads CALAVESSYNEQFF. CDR3 in DNA: TGTGCCTTAGCGGTCGAGAGCTCCTACAATGAGCAGTTCTTC.

The chain couples TRBV6-1 to TRBJ1-1; 10 nucleotides match TRBD1. This CDR3 spans 16 amino acids. Germline V gene data show CDR1 as MNHNS and CDR2 as SASEGT. The trim removed 0 bases at V and 0 bases at J, leaving 1 base unmatched. CDR3 in DNA: TGTGCCAGCAGTGAAGCGGGACAGGGGATGAACACTGAAGCTTTCTTT. This gives the protein CASSEAGQGMNTEAFF.

This chain connects TRBV7-2 to TRBJ2-7, with D uncertain. V was pared by 6 bases and J by 6 bases, with 18 bases between. Germline CDR1 and CDR2: SGHTA and FQGNSA. The CDR3 is made up of 14 amino acids. CDR3 sequence reads: CASRRDGGLVEQYF. CDR3 nucleotide sequence: TGTGCCAGCAGACGAGACGGTGGATTGGTCGAGCAGTACTTC.

The chain is built from TRBV7-2 and TRBJ2-7, with D maybe TRBD1 (7 bases). V lost 1 base and J 3 bases, leaving 19 bases between the germline ends. The CDR3 runs to 17 residues. CDR1 SGHTA and CDR2 FQGNSA come from the germline V gene. CDR3 region: CASSLGSGAGGSYEQYF. CDR3 sequence (DNA): TGTGCCAGCAGCTTAGGGAGTGGGGCAGGGGGGAGCTACGAGCAGTACTTC.

The chain has TRBV11-3 and TRBJ2-3; D gene unclear. The germline V gene has CDR1 SGHNT and CDR2 YENEEA. Deletions cut 4 bases from V and 8 bases from J, with 13 bases between. CDR3 length: 13 amino acids. In nucleotides, the CDR3 is TGTGCCAGCAGCTCTTCACTTTGGGCTACGCAGTATTTT. It is translated as CASSSSLWATQYF.